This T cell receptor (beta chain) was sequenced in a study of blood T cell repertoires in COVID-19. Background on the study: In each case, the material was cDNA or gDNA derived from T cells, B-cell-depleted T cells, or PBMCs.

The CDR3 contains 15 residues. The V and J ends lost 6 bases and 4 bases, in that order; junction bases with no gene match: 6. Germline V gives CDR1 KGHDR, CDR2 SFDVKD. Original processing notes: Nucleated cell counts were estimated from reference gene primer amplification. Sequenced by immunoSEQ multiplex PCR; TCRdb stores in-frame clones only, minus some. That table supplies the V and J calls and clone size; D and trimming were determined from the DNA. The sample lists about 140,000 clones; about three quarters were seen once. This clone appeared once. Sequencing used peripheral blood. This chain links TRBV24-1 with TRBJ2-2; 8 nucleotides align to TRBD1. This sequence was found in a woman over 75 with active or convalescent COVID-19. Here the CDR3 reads CATSHGGQGTGELFF. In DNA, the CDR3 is TGTGCCACCAGTCATGGCGGACAGGGCACCGGGGAGCTGTTTTTT.